A selection of T cell receptor beta chains follows, all from one sample in a study of read filtering for tumor transcriptome and immune sequencing. TCRdb re-called the reads through MiXCR, storing one row per CDR3 protein. The sample carries 15,000 to 20,000 distinct CDR3 sequences, about 20% recorded once. The sample comprised a population of CD138-negative cells sorted from bone marrow. These receptors originate from a donor at least 40 years old with multiple myeloma. Both conserved end residues are part of each CDR3. A D gene is named only where the DNA matches it firmly. A row's size may be missing; if present it is once, few, many or a size class.

clone size: NA
V gene: TRBV14
J gene: TRBJ2-1
D gene: TRBD2
CDR3 DNA: TGTGCCAGCAGCCAAACTAGCGGGAGTATATCTCGACTTTACAATGAGCAGTTCTTC
CDR3 protein: CASSQTSGSISRLYNEQFF

clone size: many
V gene: TRBV5-1
J gene: TRBJ2-1
D gene: NA
CDR3 DNA: TGCGCCAGCAGCTTGGGGCCGTGGGGAAGTGGTGAGCAGTTCTTC
CDR3 protein: CASSLGPWGSGEQFF

clone size: many
V gene: TRBV28
J gene: TRBJ1-1
D gene: NA
CDR3 DNA: TGTGCCAGCAGCTTCTCCGAGTACACTGAAGCTTTCTTT
CDR3 protein: CASSFSEYTEAFF

clone size: many
V gene: TRBV20-1
J gene: TRBJ2-1
D gene: NA
CDR3 DNA: TGCAGTGCTAGAGTGGGCGGGACCTCCTACAATGAGCAGTTCTTC
CDR3 protein: CSARVGGTSYNEQFF

clone size: many
V gene: TRBV5-1
J gene: TRBJ1-1
D gene: NA
CDR3 DNA: TGCGCCAGCAGCCCCCCACTCGGGACTGAAGCTTTCTTT
CDR3 protein: CASSPPLGTEAFF

clone size: NA
V gene: TRBV7-2
J gene: TRBJ2-2
D gene: NA
CDR3 DNA: TGTGCCAGCAGCCCGCGGGGGACAACGAACACCGGGGAGCTGTTTTTT
CDR3 protein: CASSPRGTTNTGELFF

clone size: NA
V gene: TRBV19
J gene: TRBJ2-5
D gene: TRBD2
CDR3 DNA: TGTGCCAGTAGCTCGGGACTAGCGGATTACCAAGAGACCCAGTACTTC
CDR3 protein: CASSSGLADYQETQYF

clone size: many
V gene: TRBV29-1
J gene: TRBJ2-2
D gene: NA
CDR3 DNA: TGCAGCGTCGTGGGGGCCGGGGAGCTGATTTTT
CDR3 protein: CSVVGAGELIF

clone size: many
V gene: TRBV11-2
J gene: TRBJ1-1
D gene: NA
CDR3 DNA: TGTGCCAGCAGCTTACGGGGTGGGTCGAACACTGAAGCTTTCTTT
CDR3 protein: CASSLRGGSNTEAFF

clone size: many
V gene: TRBV20-1
J gene: TRBJ2-1
D gene: TRBD2
CDR3 DNA: TGCAGTGCTAGTGAAGGCGGGAGCATACACAATGAGCAGTTCTTC
CDR3 protein: CSASEGGSIHNEQFF

clone size: few
V gene: TRBV7-2
J gene: TRBJ2-3
D gene: NA
CDR3 DNA: TGTGCCAGCAGCCTTCAGGTTGACGCAGATACGCAGTATTTT
CDR3 protein: CASSLQVDADTQYF

clone size: many
V gene: TRBV29-1
J gene: TRBJ2-1
D gene: TRBD2
CDR3 DNA: TGCAGCGTTGACGGCAGGACTAGGGCCTACAATGAGCAGTTCTTC
CDR3 protein: CSVDGRTRAYNEQFF

clone size: many
V gene: TRBV29-1
J gene: TRBJ2-1
D gene: TRBD1
CDR3 DNA: TGCAGCGTTGAAGGTACGGGACAGTTCAACAATGAGCAGTTCTTC
CDR3 protein: CSVEGTGQFNNEQFF

clone size: many
V gene: TRBV24-1
J gene: TRBJ2-1
D gene: NA
CDR3 DNA: TGTGCCACCAGTGATATTAGGATCAATGAGCAGTTCTTC
CDR3 protein: CATSDIRINEQFF

clone size: many
V gene: TRBV29-1
J gene: TRBJ1-1
D gene: NA
CDR3 DNA: TGCAGCGTTGTCGGGGCGCAGGGGAACACTGAAGCTTTCTTT
CDR3 protein: CSVVGAQGNTEAFF

clone size: NA
V gene: TRBV7-9
J gene: TRBJ2-6
D gene: NA
CDR3 DNA: TGTGCCAGCAGCTTAGATGTTCCTGGGGCCAACGTCCTGACTTTC
CDR3 protein: CASSLDVPGANVLTF

clone size: few
V gene: TRBV7-2
J gene: TRBJ2-3
D gene: TRBD1
CDR3 DNA: TGTGCCAGCAGCTTAATTGCCGGGACAGGGGGCGCGGATACGCAGTATTTT
CDR3 protein: CASSLIAGTGGADTQYF

clone size: many
V gene: TRBV11-2
J gene: TRBJ2-1
D gene: NA
CDR3 DNA: TGTGCCAGCAGCTTATTGGGCGCCATTAATCCTAATGAGCAGTTCTTC
CDR3 protein: CASSLLGAINPNEQFF

clone size: few
V gene: TRBV10-3
J gene: TRBJ2-3
D gene: TRBD2
CDR3 DNA: TGTGCCATCAGGCACCTGCCCGGACTAGCGGGAGAGACAGATACGCAGTATTTT
CDR3 protein: CAIRHLPGLAGETDTQYF

clone size: medium-sized
V gene: TRBV6-1
J gene: TRBJ2-1
D gene: NA
CDR3 DNA: TGTGCCAGCAGTGAAATTGTCCGGGAGTGGCAGTTCTTC
CDR3 protein: CASSEIVREWQFF

clone size: NA
V gene: TRBV3-1
J gene: TRBJ2-5
D gene: TRBD2
CDR3 DNA: TGTGCCAGCAGGCGGACTAGCGAAGAGACCCAGTACTTC
CDR3 protein: CASRRTSEETQYF

clone size: NA
V gene: TRBV21-1
J gene: TRBJ2-1
D gene: NA
CDR3 DNA: TGTGCCAGCAGCAAAAGGGGGATATTCACCTACAATGAGCAGTTCTTC
CDR3 protein: CASSKRGIFTYNEQFF

clone size: few
V gene: TRBV20-1
J gene: TRBJ2-1
D gene: NA
CDR3 DNA: TGCAGTGCTAGAGATCCCGGGACCCTGAGCGACAATGAGCAGTTCTTC
CDR3 protein: CSARDPGTLSDNEQFF

clone size: NA
V gene: TRBV18
J gene: TRBJ1-1
D gene: TRBD1
CDR3 DNA: TGTGCCAGCTCACCCGGGACAGCCCTGAACACTGAAGCTTTCTTT
CDR3 protein: CASSPGTALNTEAFF

clone size: NA
V gene: TRBV4-1
J gene: TRBJ2-1
D gene: NA
CDR3 DNA: TGCGCCAGCAGCCAAGAAGAGCGGAGCTCCTACAATGAGCAGTTCTTC
CDR3 protein: CASSQEERSSYNEQFF

clone size: many
V gene: TRBV29-1
J gene: TRBJ2-5
D gene: NA
CDR3 DNA: TGCAGCGTTGAAGGGCAGTTCCAAGAGACCCAGTACTTC
CDR3 protein: CSVEGQFQETQYF

clone size: many
V gene: TRBV28
J gene: TRBJ1-1
D gene: NA
CDR3 DNA: TGTGCCAGCAGTTCGGTGAACACTGAAGCTTTCTTT
CDR3 protein: CASSSVNTEAFF

clone size: many
V gene: TRBV28
J gene: TRBJ2-7
D gene: NA
CDR3 DNA: TGTGCCAGCAAGAGACAGGCGACGTCCTACGAGCAGTACTTC
CDR3 protein: CASKRQATSYEQYF

clone size: few
V gene: TRBV2
J gene: TRBJ2-5
D gene: TRBD1
CDR3 DNA: TGTGCCAGCAGCATCGACAGGGGGCTGGAGACCCAGTACTTC
CDR3 protein: CASSIDRGLETQYF

clone size: many
V gene: TRBV29-1
J gene: TRBJ1-1
D gene: NA
CDR3 DNA: TGCAGCGTTGAAGATCTGGGGGCGAACACTGAAGCTTTCTTT
CDR3 protein: CSVEDLGANTEAFF

clone size: few
V gene: TRBV6-2/TRBV6-3
J gene: TRBJ2-5
D gene: NA
CDR3 DNA: TGTGCCAGCAGTTACCGTGACGGGCTAGAGACCCAGTACTTC
CDR3 protein: CASSYRDGLETQYF

clone size: few
V gene: TRBV28
J gene: TRBJ2-7
D gene: TRBD2
CDR3 DNA: TGTGCCAGCAGTTTCTTCCTCACTTATAGCGGGAGGTGGTCCTACGAGCAGTACTTC
CDR3 protein: CASSFFLTYSGRWSYEQYF

clone size: medium-sized
V gene: TRBV6-6
J gene: TRBJ1-4
D gene: NA
CDR3 DNA: TGTGCCAGCAGTCCCCCCGCAGGGTCTAATGAAAAACTGTTTTTT
CDR3 protein: CASSPPAGSNEKLFF

clone size: once
V gene: TRBV29-1
J gene: TRBJ1-3
D gene: NA
CDR3 DNA: TGCAGCGTTACAGGACAAGCTGGAAACACCATATATTTT
CDR3 protein: CSVTGQAGNTIYF

clone size: many
V gene: TRBV29-1
J gene: TRBJ2-2
D gene: NA
CDR3 DNA: TGCAGCGTAGGAACCGGGACAACTAACACCGGGGAGCTGTTTTTT
CDR3 protein: CSVGTGTTNTGELFF

clone size: many
V gene: TRBV19
J gene: TRBJ2-3
D gene: TRBD2
CDR3 DNA: TGTGCCAGTCAAACTAGCGGGAGCACAGATACGCAGTATTTT
CDR3 protein: CASQTSGSTDTQYF